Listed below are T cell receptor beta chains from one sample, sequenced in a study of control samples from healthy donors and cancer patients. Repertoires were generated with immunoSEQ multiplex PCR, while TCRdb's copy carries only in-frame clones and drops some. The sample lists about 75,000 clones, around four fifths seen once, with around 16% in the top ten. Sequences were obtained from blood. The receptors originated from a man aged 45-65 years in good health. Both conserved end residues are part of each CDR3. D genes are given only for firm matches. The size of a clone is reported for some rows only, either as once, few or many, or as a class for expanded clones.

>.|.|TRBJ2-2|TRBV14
TGTGCCAGCAGCCACTTCGGGACATCGAACACCGGGGAGCTGTTTTTT
CASSHFGTSNTGELFF
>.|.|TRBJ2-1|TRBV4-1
TGCGCCAGCAGCCGATCGCCCCAGGGAGATTCCTACAATGAGCAGTTCTTC
CASSRSPQGDSYNEQFF
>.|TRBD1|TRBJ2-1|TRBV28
TGTGCCAGCAGTTCCCCGGGACAGGGGGGAGCGGAGCAGTTCTTC
CASSSPGQGGAEQFF
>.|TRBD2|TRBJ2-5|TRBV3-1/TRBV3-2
TGTGCCAGCAGCTCTCCGGGACTAGCGGGAGGAGGGGAGACCCAGTACTTC
CASSSPGLAGGGETQYF
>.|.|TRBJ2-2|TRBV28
TGTGCCAGCAGTTTATCAGGCGGGAACACCGGGGAGCTGTTTTTT
CASSLSGGNTGELFF
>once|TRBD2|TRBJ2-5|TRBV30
TGTGCCTGGGATGGGCTAGCGGGAGGAGAGACCCAGTACTTC
CAWDGLAGGETQYF
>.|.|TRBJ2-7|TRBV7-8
TGTGCCAGCAGCTTAGTGGCGGTGTCGGCGTCCGAGCAGTACTTC
CASSLVAVSASEQYF
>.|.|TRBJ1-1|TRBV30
TGTGCCTGGACCCAGGGACTGATCACTGAAGCTTTCTTT
CAWTQGLITEAFF
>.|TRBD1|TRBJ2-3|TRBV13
TGTGCCAGCAGCCCCGGACAGGGCGTGCCAACAGATACGCAGTATTTT
CASSPGQGVPTDTQYF
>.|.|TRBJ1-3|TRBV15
TGTGCCACCAGCAGAGATCCGGGGTCTACTGGAAACACCATATATTTT
CATSRDPGSTGNTIYF
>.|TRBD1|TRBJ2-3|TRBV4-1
TGCGCCAGCAGCCTCGGGACAGGGGGATCAGATACGCAGTATTTT
CASSLGTGGSDTQYF
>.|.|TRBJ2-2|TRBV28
TGTGCCAGCAGGAGCGGGACAGAAGGTCTGTTTTTT
CASRSGTEGLFF
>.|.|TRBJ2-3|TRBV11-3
TGTGCCAGCAGCCTCGGTACAGATACGCAGTATTTT
CASSLGTDTQYF
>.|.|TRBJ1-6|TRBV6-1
TGTGCCAGCAGTGAAGTCGACAATTCACCCCTCCACTTT
CASSEVDNSPLHF
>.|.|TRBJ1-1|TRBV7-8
TGTGCCAGCAGCTTAGGACAGTATGAAGCTTTCTTT
CASSLGQYEAFF
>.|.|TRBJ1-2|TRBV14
TGTGCCAGCAGCCAAGATGTTGGGCACCTCTATGGCTACACCTTC
CASSQDVGHLYGYTF
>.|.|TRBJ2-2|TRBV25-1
TGTGCCAGCAGCCCCCAAATCATGGAGTCGAACACCGGGGAGCTGTTTTTT
CASSPQIMESNTGELFF
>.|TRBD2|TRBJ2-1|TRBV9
TGTGCCAGCAGCGCCAGACTAGCATCGGGGGATGAGCAGTTCTTC
CASSARLASGDEQFF
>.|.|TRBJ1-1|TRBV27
TGTGCCAGCAGTTTCGACGGGGAAGCTTTCTTT
CASSFDGEAFF
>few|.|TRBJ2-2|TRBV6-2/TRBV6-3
TGTGCCAGCAGTTCCCGGGGTCCGTCGAACACCGGGGAGCTGTTTTTT
CASSSRGPSNTGELFF
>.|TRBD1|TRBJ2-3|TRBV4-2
TGTGCCAGCAGCCAAGCTCTTAGGACAGGGGGATATACGCAGTATTTT
CASSQALRTGGYTQYF
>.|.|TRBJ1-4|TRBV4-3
TGCGCCAGCAGCCAAGATATGAGACAGTTGAATGAAAAACTGTTTTTT
CASSQDMRQLNEKLFF
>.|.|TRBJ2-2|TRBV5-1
TGCGCCAGCAGCTTGGGGCGGAGAACCGGGGAGCTGTTTTTT
CASSLGRRTGELFF
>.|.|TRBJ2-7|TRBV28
TGTGCCAGCAGTACCCGGGCAGATCTCTACGAGCAGTACTTC
CASSTRADLYEQYF
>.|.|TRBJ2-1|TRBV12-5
TGTGCTAGTGGTTCGGCCTCACGGGGCCCTTACAATGAGCAGTTCTTC
CASGSASRGPYNEQFF
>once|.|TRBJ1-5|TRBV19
TGTGCCAGTGTGGGGCCCCGACGCCTCAATCAGCCCCAGCATTTT
CASVGPRRLNQPQHF
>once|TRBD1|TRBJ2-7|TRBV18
TGTGCCAGCTCCCGGACAGGCTACGAGCAGTACTTC
CASSRTGYEQYF
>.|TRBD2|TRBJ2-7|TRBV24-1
TGTGCCACCAGTTCTTCTGCGGCGGGGGGCGAGCAGTACTTC
CATSSSAAGGEQYF
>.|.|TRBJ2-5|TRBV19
TGTGCCAGTAGTATCGAATTTTTGAAGACCCAGTACTTC
CASSIEFLKTQYF
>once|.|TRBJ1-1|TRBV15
TGTGCCACCAGCAGACAGAACCTTTACACTGAAGCTTTCTTT
CATSRQNLYTEAFF
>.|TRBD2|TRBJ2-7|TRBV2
TGTGCCAGCAGGGGGGGCGGGGGGAGGAATCCTTACGAGCAGTACTTC
CASRGGGGRNPYEQYF
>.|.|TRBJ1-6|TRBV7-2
TGTGCCAGCAGCCCTCCGGGCAGCGGATCACCCCTCCACTTT
CASSPPGSGSPLHF
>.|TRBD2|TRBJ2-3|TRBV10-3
TGTGCCATCAGTGAAACACCCGGGACTAGCGGGAGTTCGAGCGCAGATACGCAGTATTTT
CAISETPGTSGSSSADTQYF
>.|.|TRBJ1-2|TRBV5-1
TGCGCCAGCAGCGAGGGACCTGCTCAGGGTGGCTACACCTTC
CASSEGPAQGGYTF
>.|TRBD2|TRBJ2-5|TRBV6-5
TGTGCCAGCAGTCCCGGGACTAGCGTTTCGGAGACCCAGTACTTC
CASSPGTSVSETQYF
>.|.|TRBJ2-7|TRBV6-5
TGTGCCAGCAGTTACAACAGTCCTTCCTACGAGCAGTACTTC
CASSYNSPSYEQYF
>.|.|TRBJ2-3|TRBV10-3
TGTGCCATCAGCGGCGGCACAGATACGCAGTATTTT
CAISGGTDTQYF